One sample yielded the 29 T cell receptor beta chains listed below, sequenced in a study of cytomegalovirus exposure and HLA in healthy donors. Primers: 60 Vbeta forward and 13 Jbeta reverse. The repertoire was sequenced with immunoSEQ multiplex PCR; TCRdb's copy has only in-frame clones and lacks some. This repertoire shows 130,000 to 150,000 clones, roughly four fifths found once; its top ten account for roughly 8.8%. Material: PBMCs. The receptors were gathered from a woman aged 50 to 60 in good health and CMV-seropositive.

The J gene is TRBJ1-1, the V gene TRBV19; 8 nucleotides match TRBD1. Per the germline V gene, CDR1 is LNHDA and CDR2 is SQIVND (reference sequence). V lost 6 bases and J lost 1; bases outside the gene matches: 4. This CDR3 is built from 14 residues. The CDR3 protein is CASRKGQANTEAFF. The CDR3 DNA follows: TGTGCCAGTAGAAAGGGACAGGCGAACACTGAAGCTTTCTTT.

The rearrangement uses TRBV5-5 and TRBJ1-5; D gene uncertain. V shed 3 bases and J shed 11 bases, with 21 bases lying between them. The CDR3 consists of 15 residues. Looked up from germline, CDR1 is SGHKS and CDR2 is YYEKEE (reference sequence). The CDR3 sequence is CASSSSGGVERSQHF. CDR3 nucleotides: TGTGCCAGCAGCTCATCAGGTGGGGTGGAGCGGTCCCAGCATTTT. The full variable domain, with the rest looked up from reference TRBV5-5 and TRBJ1-5, is DAGVTQSPTHLIKTRGQQVTLRCSPISGHKSVSWYQQVLGQGPQFIFQYYEKEERGRGNFPDRFSARQFPNYSSELNVNALLLGDSALYLCASSSSGGVERSQHFGDGTRLSIL.

This chain joins TRBV7-9 and TRBJ2-5; D may be TRBD1 (6 bases). CDR1 and CDR2 from the germline V gene are SEHNR and FQNEAQ (reference sequence). Trimming took off 5 bases at V and 5 bases at J, with 12 bases between the two ends. The CDR3 is 13 amino acids. CDR3 amino acids: CASSIDRRETQYF. The CDR3 DNA reads as TGTGCCAGCAGCATTGACAGGAGGGAGACCCAGTACTTC.

This clone was detected once. The rearrangement uses TRBV5-1 and TRBJ2-3; D is unclear. The V gene's germline CDR1 is SGHRS and CDR2 YFSETQ. The CDR3 extends over 14 amino acids. Trimming took off 9 bases at V and 3 bases at J, with 17 bases between the two ends. The CDR3 reads CATSVYGATDTQYF. The CDR3 DNA reads as TGCGCCACCTCCGTCTACGGAGCAACAGATACGCAGTATTTT.

This rearrangement joins TRBV7-8 to TRBJ1-2, with a possible D match to TRBD1 (5 bases). Trimming pared 3 bases from V and 8 bases from J, leaving 19 bases between. The CDR3 length is 15 residues. CDR1 SGHVS and CDR2 FQNEAQ come from the germline V gene. CDR3 coding DNA: TGTGCCAGCAGCTTTGGGACCGACGGGGGTTGGGGCTACACCTTC. This codes for CASSFGTDGGWGYTF.

This clone showed up just once. The chain recombines TRBV4-2 with TRBJ2-1; 9 bases fit TRBD2. This CDR3 has 18 residues. From germline, CDR1 is LGHNA and CDR2 YNFKEQ. Unmatched junction bases numbered 9, after V lost 1 base and J lost 2 bases. For the CDR3, the DNA is TGTGCCAGCAGCCAAGGTAATCTAGCGGGGAGCACCTACAATGAGCAGTTCTTC. This codes for CASSQGNLAGSTYNEQFF.

The rearrangement joins TRBV5-6 to TRBJ1-1; 9 nucleotides match TRBD1. Per germline, CDR1 SGHDT and CDR2 YYEEEE. The CDR3 consists of 15 residues. V lost 4 bases and J lost 5; bases outside the gene matches: 9. The CDR3 loop is CASSPLGTGFTEAFF. DNA of the CDR3: TGTGCCAGCAGCCCCCTCGGGACAGGGTTTACTGAAGCTTTCTTT.

This clone was detected once. The chain couples TRBV10-3 to TRBJ2-3, with TRBD1 matching over 11 bases. Germline CDR1 and CDR2: ENHRY and SYGVKD. Trimming at V came to 0 bases and at J to 5 bases, leaving 7 bases not matched to a gene. The CDR3 has 17 residues. The CDR3 region has the DNA TGTGCCATCAGTGAGTCCGCCTCGGACAGGGGGCAAGATACGCAGTATTTT. Protein sequence: CAISESASDRGQDTQYF.

The chain combines TRBV9 with TRBJ2-1, with TRBD2 as a possible D gene (6 bases). The CDR3 is 15 residues long. Trimming removed 2 bases at V and 7 bases at J, with 16 bases between. Germline CDR1 SGDLS, CDR2 YYNGEE. The CDR3 loop is CASSVRLAGFNEQFF. The CDR3 DNA is TGTGCCAGCAGCGTGAGATTGGCGGGGTTTAATGAGCAGTTCTTC.

The gene calls are TRBV11-2 and TRBJ1-6, with D possibly TRBD1 on 6 matching bases. The V end lost 4 bases, the J end lost 4 bases, and 14 bases lay between the germline ends. The CDR3 has 16 amino acids. Germline lookup yields CDR1 SGHAT and CDR2 FQNNGV. The CDR3 is CASSSGQNSYNSPLHF. The CDR3 DNA follows: TGTGCCAGCAGCTCCGGACAGAACTCTTATAATTCACCCCTCCACTTT.

The rearrangement joins TRBV21-1 to TRBJ2-1; the table's D call of TRBD2 was not tested on the DNA. TRBV21-1 is given as a pseudogene. This CDR3 is built from 16 residues. CDR3 sequence: CASSKESRFSYNEQFF. CDR3 DNA: TGTGCCAGCAGCAAAGAGTCCCGGTTCTCCTACAATGAGCAGTTCTTC.

The J gene is TRBJ1-1, the V gene TRBV7-3; no firm D call. The CDR3 totals 13 residues. The V gene's germline CDR1 is SGHTA and CDR2 FQGTGA. V was trimmed by 2 bases and J by 13 bases, leaving 17 bases between them. CDR3 residues: CASSLEGRRAGFF. The CDR3 coding sequence is TGTGCCAGCAGCTTAGAGGGTAGGCGAGCTGGTTTCTTT.

The chain combines TRBV28 with TRBJ2-2; unclear D gene. CDR3 length: 14 amino acids. The V end was cut by 10 bases, the J end by 2 bases, with 14 bases between. CDR1 MDHEN and CDR2 SYDVKM come from the germline V gene. The CDR3 sequence is CAIYVPGNTGELFF. Written as DNA, the CDR3 is TGTGCCATTTATGTTCCGGGTAACACCGGGGAGCTGTTTTTT.

This clone occurred a few times. The genes are TRBV5-8 and TRBJ2-5, with TRBD1 as a possible D gene (7 bases). The ends were cut back, 5 bases at V and 12 bases at J, with 29 bases in the middle. The CDR3 is 16 amino acids. Germline CDR1 is SGHTS and CDR2 is YDEGEE. This CDR3 reads CASRGGDDRALYVKYF. CDR3 sequence (DNA): TGTGCCAGCAGAGGAGGGGATGACAGGGCCCTTTACGTTAAGTACTTC.

This clone showed up just a few times. The chain uses TRBV7-2 and TRBJ1-2; unclear D gene. V lost 0 bases, J lost 1 base, and 18 bases lay in between. The CDR3 runs 18 residues. Germline-derived CDR1 and CDR2 are SGHTA and FQGNSA. As DNA, the CDR3 is TGTGCCAGCAGCTTAGCCACAGCATGGCCCCCTCGTAACTATGGCTACACCTTC. It yields the protein CASSLATAWPPRNYGYTF.

This sequence joins TRBV4-1 and TRBJ1-5; D possibly corresponds to TRBD1 (5 bases). The germline gives CDR1 MGHRA, CDR2 YSYEKL. The germline V and J ends were trimmed by 1 base and 5 bases, with 9 bases remaining between them. This CDR3 comprises 14 residues. CDR3 sequence: CASSQGRGDQPQHF. The CDR3, as DNA: TGCGCCAGCAGCCAAGGTCGGGGGGATCAGCCCCAGCATTTT.

This chain connects TRBV29-1 to TRBJ2-7; 9 nucleotides agree with TRBD1. Germline assignment: CDR1 SQVTM and CDR2 ANQGSEA. Losses at the gene ends were 4 bases for V and 6 bases for J; bases not matched to a gene: 7. The CDR3 totals 13 residues. This chain's CDR3 is CSVVEQGAGEQYF. The CDR3 DNA reads as TGCAGCGTTGTCGAACAGGGGGCCGGCGAGCAGTACTTC.

This clone was counted a few times. This chain joins TRBV7-8 and TRBJ1-5, with TRBD1 matching 12 bases. The CDR3 runs to 15 residues. Germline V gene data show CDR1 as SGHVS and CDR2 as FQNEAQ. The trim removed 5 bases at V and 7 bases at J, leaving 6 bases unmatched. The CDR3 spells CASSVGQGAGQPQHF. CDR3 nucleotide sequence: TGTGCCAGCAGCGTGGGACAGGGGGCAGGACAGCCCCAGCATTTT.

This clone has only one observation. This chain connects TRBV23-1 to TRBJ1-3; no definite D call. TRBV23-1 is designated an ORF whose function remains uncertain. Trimming left V 4 bases short and J 4 bases short, with 17 bases between. The CDR3 totals 16 residues. CDR3 in amino acids: CASSLPRTGVGNTIYF. The CDR3 DNA is TGCGCCAGCAGTCTCCCCCGTACCGGGGTCGGAAACACCATATATTTT.

The chain employs TRBV30 and TRBJ2-2; 10 bases map to TRBD1. The length of the CDR3 is 13 residues. J lost 12 bases, V lost 3 bases, and 7 bases had no gene match. Germline V lookup: CDR1 GTSNPN, CDR2 SVGIG (reference sequence). The CDR3 region is CAWRRQGANKLFF. The CDR3 nucleotides read TGTGCCTGGAGACGACAGGGGGCGAATAAGCTGTTTTTT.

The chain is built from TRBV9 and TRBJ2-6; D gene unclear. Germline values: CDR1 SGDLS, CDR2 YYNGEE. The CDR3 covers 15 residues. V was cut by 3 bases and J by 1 base, with 8 bases left in between. In nucleotides, the CDR3 is TGTGCCAGCAGCGGGCAATTATCTGGGGCCAACGTCCTGACTTTC. This translates into CASSGQLSGANVLTF.

The chain employs TRBV5-1 and TRBJ2-2; 11 nucleotides align to TRBD2. The CDR3 is made up of 17 amino acids. The germline V gene encodes CDR1 SGHRS and CDR2 YFSETQ. V lost 5 bases to trimming and J lost 0 bases; unmatched junction nucleotides: 6. The CDR3 is CASSQTSGGANTGELFF. CDR3 coding DNA: TGCGCCAGCAGTCAAACTAGCGGGGGCGCGAACACCGGGGAGCTGTTTTTT.

DNA of the CDR3: TGTGCCAGCAGCTTGCGACAGTCCACTGAAGCTTTCTTT. Amino acids: CASSLRQSTEAFF. The rearrangement uses TRBV7-2 and TRBJ1-1; possibly TRBD1 for D (5 bases). V was pared by 3 bases and J by 4 bases, with 9 bases between. CDR1 is SGHTA and CDR2 is FQGNSA in the germline V gene. The CDR3 has 13 residues. The whole variable domain, filled in from reference TRBV7-2 and TRBJ1-1, reads GAGVSQSPSNKVTEKGKDVELRCDPISGHTALYWYRQSLGQGLEFLIYFQGNSAPDKSGLPSDRFSAERTGGSVSTLTIQRTQQEDSAVYLCASSLRQSTEAFFGQGTRLTVV.

This clone was seen more than once but under ten times. The chain combines TRBV2 with TRBJ2-6; no reliable D call. This CDR3 comprises 14 residues. Germline V gives CDR1 SNHLY, CDR2 FYNNEI. Trimming removed 6 bases at V and 1 base at J, with 7 bases between. For the CDR3, the DNA is TGTGCCAGCAGATCCAGATCTGGGGCCAACGTCCTGACTTTC. Its translation is CASRSRSGANVLTF. Combining the CDR3 with reference TRBV2 and TRBJ2-6 gives the whole variable domain EPEVTQTPSHQVTQMGQEVILRCVPISNHLYFYWYRQILGQKVEFLVSFYNNEISEKSEIFDDQFSVERPDGSNFTLKIRSTKLEDSAMYFCASRSRSGANVLTFGAGSRLTVL.

V gene TRBV9 combines with J gene TRBJ1-1; D ambiguous. Trimming shortened V by 5 bases and J by 6 bases, and 8 bases separated the two germline ends. Germline V CDR1 and CDR2: SGDLS, YYNGEE. CDR3 length: 11 amino acids. CDR3 in amino acids: CASRGGAEAFF. CDR3 bases: TGTGCCAGCAGGGGAGGAGCTGAAGCTTTCTTT.

CDR3 protein: CASSLAGSEKLFF. CDR3 DNA: TGTGCCAGCAGCTTAGCCGGGTCGGAAAAACTGTTTTTT. The chain is built from TRBV11-2 and TRBJ1-4; D is ambiguous. The germline gives CDR1 SGHAT, CDR2 FQNNGV. Trimming removed 1 base at V and 8 bases at J, with 8 bases between. There are 13 residues in the CDR3.

The rearrangement links TRBV19 to TRBJ1-5; D may be TRBD1 (5 bases). Trimming cost V 4 bases and J 0 bases, with 7 bases left between them. CDR1 is LNHDA and CDR2 is SQIVND in the germline V gene (reference sequence). CDR3 length: 14 residues. CDR3: CASSRTHSNQPQHF. CDR3 sequence (DNA): TGTGCCAGTAGTAGGACACATAGCAATCAGCCCCAGCATTTT.

This chain uses TRBV23-1 with TRBJ1-5, with 11 positions matching TRBD1. TRBV23-1 is flagged as an ORF with uncertain function. After removal of 2 bases from V and 4 bases from J, the junction contained 4 bases not matched to a gene. The CDR3 is made up of 16 amino acids. The chain's CDR3 is CASSQGQGALNQPQHF. DNA of the CDR3: TGCGCCAGCAGTCAAGGACAGGGGGCGCTGAATCAGCCCCAGCATTTT.

This rearrangement joins TRBV5-8 to TRBJ1-2; D is unclear. This CDR3 is built from 14 residues. The ends were cut back, 5 bases at V and 4 bases at J, with 15 bases in the middle. Per germline, CDR1 SGHTS and CDR2 YDEGEE. CDR3: CASSPDRVGYGYTF. CDR3 in DNA: TGTGCCAGCAGTCCTGATCGGGTTGGCTATGGCTACACCTTC.